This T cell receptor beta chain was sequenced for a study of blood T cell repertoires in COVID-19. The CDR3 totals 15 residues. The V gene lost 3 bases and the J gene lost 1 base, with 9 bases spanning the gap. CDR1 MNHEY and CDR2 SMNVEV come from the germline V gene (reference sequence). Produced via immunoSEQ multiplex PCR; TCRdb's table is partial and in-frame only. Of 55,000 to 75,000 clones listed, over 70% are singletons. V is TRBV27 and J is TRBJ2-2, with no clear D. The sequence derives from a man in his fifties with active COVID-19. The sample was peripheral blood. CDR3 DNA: TGTGCCAGCAGTTTGAAGGCAGGGAACACCGGGGAGCTGTTTTTT. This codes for CASSLKAGNTGELFF.